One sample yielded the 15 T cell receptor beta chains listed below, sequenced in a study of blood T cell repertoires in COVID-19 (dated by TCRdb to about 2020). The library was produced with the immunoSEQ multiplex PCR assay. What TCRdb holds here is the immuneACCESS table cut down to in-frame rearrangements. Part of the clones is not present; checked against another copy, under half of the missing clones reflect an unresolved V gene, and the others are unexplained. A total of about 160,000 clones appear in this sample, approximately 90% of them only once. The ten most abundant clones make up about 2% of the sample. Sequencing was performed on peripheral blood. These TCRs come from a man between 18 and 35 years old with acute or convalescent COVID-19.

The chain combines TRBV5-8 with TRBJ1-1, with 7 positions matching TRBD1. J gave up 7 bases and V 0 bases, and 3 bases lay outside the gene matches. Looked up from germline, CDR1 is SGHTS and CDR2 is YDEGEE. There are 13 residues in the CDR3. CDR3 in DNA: TGTGCCAGCAGCTTGGGGACAGGTAGTGAAGCTTTCTTT. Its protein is CASSLGTGSEAFF.

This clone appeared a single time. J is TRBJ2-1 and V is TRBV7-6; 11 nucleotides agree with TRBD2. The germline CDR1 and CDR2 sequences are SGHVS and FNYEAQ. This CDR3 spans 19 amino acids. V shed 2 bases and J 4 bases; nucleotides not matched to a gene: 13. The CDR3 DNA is TGTGCCAGCAGCTTACGATCTAGCGGGGGGATCAAACTGTACAATGAGCAGTTCTTC. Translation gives CASSLRSSGGIKLYNEQFF.

CDR3 sequence: CAALTGVTGELFF. In nucleotides, the CDR3 is TGCGCCGCCCTTACGGGAGTCACCGGGGAGCTGTTTTTT. The chain links TRBV10-2 to TRBJ2-2; the D gene is possibly TRBD2 (6 bases). Trimming took 11 bases from V and 4 from J, leaving 14 bases between them. The CDR3 runs 13 residues. Germline V gene lookup returns CDR1 WSHSY and CDR2 SAAADI.

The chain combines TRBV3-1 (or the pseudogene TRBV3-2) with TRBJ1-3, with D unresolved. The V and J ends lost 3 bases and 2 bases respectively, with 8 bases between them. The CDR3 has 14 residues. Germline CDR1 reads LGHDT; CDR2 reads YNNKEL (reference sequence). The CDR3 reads CASSQPGPGNTIYF. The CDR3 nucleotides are TGTGCCAGCAGCCAGCCGGGTCCTGGAAACACCATATATTTT.

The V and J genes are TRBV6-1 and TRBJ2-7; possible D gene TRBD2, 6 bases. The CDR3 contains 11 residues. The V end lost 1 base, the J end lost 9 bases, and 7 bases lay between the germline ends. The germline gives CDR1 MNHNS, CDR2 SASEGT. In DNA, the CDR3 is TGTGCCAGCAGTGAAGGGAGGGCGCAGTACTTC. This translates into CASSEGRAQYF.

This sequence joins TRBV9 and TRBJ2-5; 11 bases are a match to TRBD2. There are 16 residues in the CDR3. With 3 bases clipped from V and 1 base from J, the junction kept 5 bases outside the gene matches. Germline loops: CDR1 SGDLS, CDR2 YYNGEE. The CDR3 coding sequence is TGTGCCAGCAGCGGTGGTAGCGGGAGGGCCCAAGAGACCCAGTACTTC. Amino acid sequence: CASSGGSGRAQETQYF.

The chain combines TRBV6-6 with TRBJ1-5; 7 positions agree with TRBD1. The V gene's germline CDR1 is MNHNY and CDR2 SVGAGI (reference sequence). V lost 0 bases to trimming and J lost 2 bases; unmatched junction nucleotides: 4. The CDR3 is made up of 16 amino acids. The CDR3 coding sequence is TGTGCCAGCAGTTACTCGAGAGGGGGCGGCAATCAGCCCCAGCATTTT. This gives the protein CASSYSRGGGNQPQHF.

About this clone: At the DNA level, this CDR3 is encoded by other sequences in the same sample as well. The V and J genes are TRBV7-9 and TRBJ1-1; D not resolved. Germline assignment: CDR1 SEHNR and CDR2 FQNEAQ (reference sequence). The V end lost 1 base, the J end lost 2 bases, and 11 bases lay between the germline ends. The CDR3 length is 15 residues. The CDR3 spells CASSLVGRENTEAFF. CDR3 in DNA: TGTGCCAGCAGCTTAGTTGGACGGGAAAACACTGAAGCTTTCTTT.

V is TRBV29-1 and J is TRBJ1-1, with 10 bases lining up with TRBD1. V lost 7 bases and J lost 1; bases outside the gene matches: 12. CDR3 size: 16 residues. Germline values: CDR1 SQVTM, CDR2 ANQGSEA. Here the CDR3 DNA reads TGCAGCGCCTTTAGGGACAGGGGCCCGGGGAACACTGAAGCTTTCTTT. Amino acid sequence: CSAFRDRGPGNTEAFF.

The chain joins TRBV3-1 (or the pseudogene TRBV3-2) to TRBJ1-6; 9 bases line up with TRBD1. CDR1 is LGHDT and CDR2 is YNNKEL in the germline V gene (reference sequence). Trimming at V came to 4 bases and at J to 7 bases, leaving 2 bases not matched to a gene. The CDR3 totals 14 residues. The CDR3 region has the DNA TGTGCCAGCAGCCTAGGACAGGGGAATTCACCCCTCCACTTT. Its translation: CASSLGQGNSPLHF.

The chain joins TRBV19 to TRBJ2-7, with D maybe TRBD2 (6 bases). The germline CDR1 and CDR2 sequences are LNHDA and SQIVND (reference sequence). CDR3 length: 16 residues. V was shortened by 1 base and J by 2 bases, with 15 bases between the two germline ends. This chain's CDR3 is CASSIAPRGGPYEQYF. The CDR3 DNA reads TGTGCCAGTAGTATAGCTCCGAGGGGAGGTCCCTACGAGCAGTACTTC. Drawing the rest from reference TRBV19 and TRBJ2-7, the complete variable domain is DGGITQSPKYLFRKEGQNVTLSCEQNLNHDAMYWYRQDPGQGLRLIYYSQIVNDFQKGDIAEGYSVSREKKESFPLTVTSAQKNPTAFYLCASSIAPRGGPYEQYFGPGTRLTVT.

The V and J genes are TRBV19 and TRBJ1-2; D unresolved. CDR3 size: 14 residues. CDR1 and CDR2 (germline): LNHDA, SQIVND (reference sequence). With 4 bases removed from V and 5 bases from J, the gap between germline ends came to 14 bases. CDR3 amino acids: CASSTSLELYGYTF. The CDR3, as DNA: TGTGCCAGTAGTACCAGCTTGGAGCTTTATGGCTACACCTTC.

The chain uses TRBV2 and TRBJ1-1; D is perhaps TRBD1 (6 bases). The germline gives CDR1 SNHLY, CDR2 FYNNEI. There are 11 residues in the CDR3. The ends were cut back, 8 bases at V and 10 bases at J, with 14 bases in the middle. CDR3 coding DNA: TGTGCCAGCTTACAGGGTGTCCGAGCTTTCTTT. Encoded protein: CASLQGVRAFF.

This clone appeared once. For the CDR3, the DNA is TGTGCCAGTAGCGAGGGGACTAACACCGGGGAGCTGTTTTTT. This gives the protein CASSEGTNTGELFF. V and J are TRBV19 and TRBJ2-2, with D perhaps matching TRBD2 (6 bases). Germline CDR1 LNHDA, CDR2 SQIVND (reference sequence). The CDR3 is 14 amino acids. V gave up 6 bases and J gave up 2 bases, with 10 bases separating them.

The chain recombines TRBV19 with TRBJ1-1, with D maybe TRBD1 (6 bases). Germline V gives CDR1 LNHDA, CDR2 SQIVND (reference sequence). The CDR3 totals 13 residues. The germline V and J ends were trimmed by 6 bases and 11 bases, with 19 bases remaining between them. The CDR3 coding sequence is TGTGCCAGTAGGGGACATGAGGGAGAGGAGGCTTTCTTT. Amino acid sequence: CASRGHEGEEAFF.